The T cell receptor (beta chain) under discussion was sequenced for a study of CD8+CD57+ T cells in acquired aplastic anemia. The wider study: Recorded DNA amounts for sorted CD4+ and CD8+ cells had an average of around 3 ug.

Study observations and caveats: Patient and control CD8+ Simpson's diversity was not significantly different. Fewer than 35 sequences, all CD8+ CDR3, were shared between patients and controls.

Only a few counts were recorded for this clonotype. The antigen remains unidentified. One base away lies a much larger clone, so this may be a sequencing read error. Profiling of TCR beta VDJ combinations and CDR3 sequences used genomic DNA as template. A single record per CDR3 protein comes from TCRdb applying MiXCR to the reads. The table lists more than 150,000 distinct CDR3 sequences, 46% of them singletons. CDR3 size: 15 residues. With 6 bases clipped from V and 1 base from J, the junction kept 8 bases outside the gene matches. CDR1 and CDR2 (germline): DFQATT, SNEGSKA (reference sequence). The receptor was derived from a human donor in good health. Sequencing was carried out using sorted CD4+, CD8+, or CD8+CD57+ T cells (not recorded which) from PBMCs. The genes are TRBV20-1 and TRBJ2-1; 8 bases are a match to TRBD2. As DNA, the CDR3 is TGCAGTGCACGCCCCAGCGGGAGTTCCTACAATGAGCAGTTCTTC. This encodes CSARPSGSSYNEQFF.